The sample holds a few counts of the clone carrying this T cell receptor (beta chain). This sample stems from a study of T-cell reconstitution after alpha-beta-depleted transplantation in children. Losses at the gene ends were 4 bases for V and 1 base for J; bases not matched to a gene: 2. There are 14 residues in the CDR3. Looked up from germline, CDR1 is MNHEY and CDR2 is SVGAGI. This sample's TCRbeta library carried unique molecular identifier barcodes. TCRdb recomputed calls from the PCR reads with MiXCR, one row per CDR3 protein. The repertoire has about 400,000 distinct CDR3 sequences, around 15% of them found once; the top ten carry around 28%.

Sequencing was performed on PBMCs, mostly from graft donor cells, taken 360 days after TCRalphabeta/CD19-depleted stem cell transplant. This receptor was taken from a boy under three years old who had a stem cell transplant for Wiskott-Aldrich syndrome, so the T cells may come from the graft donor. V is TRBV6-5 and J is TRBJ1-1; 8 positions match TRBD1. The CDR3 loop is CASSWTGKNTEAFF. The CDR3 region has the DNA TGTGCCAGCAGTTGGACAGGGAAGAACACTGAAGCTTTCTTT.